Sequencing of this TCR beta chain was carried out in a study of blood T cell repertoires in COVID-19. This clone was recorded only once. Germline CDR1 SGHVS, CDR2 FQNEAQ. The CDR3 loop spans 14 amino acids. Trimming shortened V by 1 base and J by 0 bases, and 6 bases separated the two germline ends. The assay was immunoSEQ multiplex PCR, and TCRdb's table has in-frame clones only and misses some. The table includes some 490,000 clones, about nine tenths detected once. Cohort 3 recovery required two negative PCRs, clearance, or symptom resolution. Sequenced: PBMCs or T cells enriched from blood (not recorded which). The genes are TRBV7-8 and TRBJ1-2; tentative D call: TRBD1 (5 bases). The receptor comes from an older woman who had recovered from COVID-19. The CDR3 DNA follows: TGTGCCAGCAGCTTAGGGGGGGCTAACTATGGCTACACCTTC. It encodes CASSLGGANYGYTF.